A selection of T cell receptor beta chains follows, all from one sample in a study of shared clonotypes between healthy human individuals. Profiled with immunoSEQ multiplex PCR; TCRdb holds only in-frame clones, not every one. In the table there are 1.5 million to 2.5 million clones, roughly 94% of which are singletons. Specimen: naive CD8+ T cells sorted from blood. These receptors originate from a man between 18 and 29 years old in good health. The CDR3 runs from the conserved cysteine through the conserved F or W. A D gene is named only where the DNA matches it firmly. Not every row has a clone size; where given, it reads once, few, many or a size class.

J gene,clone size,V gene,D gene,CDR3 protein,CDR3 DNA
TRBJ1-5,-,TRBV2,TRBD1,CASTGPGGFSNQPQHF,TGTGCCAGCACGGGTCCAGGGGGGTTTAGCAATCAGCCCCAGCATTTT
TRBJ2-7,-,TRBV9,-,CASSVGGQTYEQYF,TGTGCCAGCAGCGTAGGAGGACAGACCTACGAGCAGTACTTC
TRBJ1-5,-,TRBV2,-,CASRVGDSNQPQHF,TGTGCCAGCAGAGTCGGGGATAGCAATCAGCCCCAGCATTTT
TRBJ2-3,-,TRBV7-9,-,CASRLTDTQYF,TGTGCCAGCCGCTTGACAGATACGCAGTATTTT
TRBJ2-7,-,TRBV7-2,TRBD2,CASSSTSGEQYF,TGTGCCAGCAGCTCAACTAGCGGGGAGCAGTACTTC
TRBJ1-1,-,TRBV6-5,-,CASSSDGNTEAFF,TGTGCCAGCAGCTCGGACGGGAACACTGAAGCTTTCTTT
TRBJ2-2,-,TRBV7-6,TRBD1,CASSLVLAGGVTGELFF,TGTGCCAGCAGCTTAGTGTTGGCAGGGGGTGTCACCGGGGAGCTGTTTTTT
TRBJ2-5,-,TRBV10-2,-,CASRGRASQRETQYF,TGCGCCAGCAGGGGAAGGGCGTCCCAACGCGAGACCCAGTACTTC
TRBJ2-7,-,TRBV14,TRBD1,CASSQEIGTGYEQYF,TGTGCCAGCAGCCAAGAGATCGGGACAGGCTACGAGCAGTACTTC
TRBJ1-1,-,TRBV9,-,CASNMDPLPGPANTEAFF,TGTGCCAGCAACATGGACCCCCTTCCGGGACCAGCGAACACTGAAGCTTTCTTT
TRBJ2-1,-,TRBV7-9,-,CASSLGFGTLYNEQFF,TGTGCCAGCAGCTTAGGGTTCGGGACCCTTTACAATGAGCAGTTCTTC
TRBJ2-5,-,TRBV7-9,-,CASSLDFPETQYF,TGTGCCAGCAGCTTAGATTTTCCGGAGACCCAGTACTTC
TRBJ1-1,-,TRBV15,-,CATSRTGSNSEAFF,TGTGCCACCAGCAGAACGGGGTCAAACTCTGAAGCTTTCTTT
TRBJ2-7,-,TRBV19,TRBD1,CASSISTGTGVNEQYF,TGTGCCAGTAGTATATCCACCGGGACAGGGGTGAACGAGCAGTACTTC
TRBJ2-7,-,TRBV9,-,CASSVEGQTYSYEQYF,TGTGCCAGCAGCGTAGAGGGACAAACTTACTCCTACGAGCAGTACTTC
TRBJ2-7,-,TRBV4-3,-,CASSPRQVTLYEQYF,TGCGCCAGCAGCCCTAGACAGGTTACCCTCTACGAGCAGTACTTC
TRBJ1-1,-,TRBV4-2,-,CASSQGIFAGADRRAEAFF,TGTGCCAGCAGCCAAGGTATCTTTGCGGGCGCGGACCGGAGAGCTGAAGCTTTCTTT
TRBJ2-7,-,TRBV27,TRBD1,CASSYTGGAGYEQYF,TGTGCCAGCAGTTATACAGGGGGCGCGGGCTACGAGCAGTACTTC
TRBJ1-2,-,TRBV5-4,-,CASSLGTLGYGYTF,TGTGCCAGCAGCTTGGGGACTCTCGGCTATGGCTACACCTTC
TRBJ2-7,once,TRBV14,-,CASSQGPGYEQYF,TGTGCCAGCAGCCAAGGGCCGGGCTACGAGCAGTACTTC
TRBJ2-2,-,TRBV7-9,TRBD2,CASSWTSGSLDTGELFF,TGTGCCAGCTCCTGGACTAGCGGGAGTTTGGACACCGGGGAGCTGTTTTTT
TRBJ2-1,once,TRBV6-4,TRBD1,CASSDGTAYNEQFF,TGTGCCAGCAGTGACGGGACAGCGTACAATGAGCAGTTCTTC
TRBJ2-3,once,TRBV10-3,-,CAISPGDTDTQYF,TGTGCCATCAGTCCAGGGGACACAGATACGCAGTATTTT
TRBJ2-7,-,TRBV7-9,-,CASSHEMYEQYF,TGTGCCAGCAGCCATGAGATGTACGAGCAGTACTTC
TRBJ1-1,once,TRBV2,-,CASSEVEILGSYTEAFF,TGTGCCAGCAGTGAAGTGGAGATTCTGGGGTCATACACTGAAGCTTTCTTT
TRBJ2-7,-,TRBV12-5,TRBD2,CASGSRRGDHEQYF,TGTGCTAGTGGTTCGCGTCGGGGGGACCACGAGCAGTACTTC
TRBJ2-1,-,TRBV28,-,CASSRPGEPGNEQFF,TGTGCCAGCAGTCGTCCGGGGGAACCGGGGAATGAGCAGTTCTTC
TRBJ1-2,-,TRBV6-6,-,CASSYGGYTF,TGTGCCAGCAGTTACGGTGGCTACACCTTC
TRBJ2-1,once,TRBV19,-,CASSWDFYNEQFF,TGTGCCAGTAGTTGGGACTTCTACAATGAGCAGTTCTTC
TRBJ2-7,-,TRBV5-6,-,CASSLTASSFYEQYF,TGTGCCAGCAGCTTGACGGCCTCCTCATTCTACGAGCAGTACTTC
TRBJ2-7,-,TRBV9,-,CASSRSGASYEQYF,TGTGCCAGCAGCCGGTCAGGGGCAAGCTACGAGCAGTACTTC
TRBJ2-5,-,TRBV9,TRBD2,CASSAIAGWGETQYF,TGTGCCAGCAGCGCCATAGCGGGATGGGGCGAGACCCAGTACTTC
TRBJ1-2,-,TRBV27,-,CASSPAAIPSYGYTF,TGTGCCAGCAGTCCCGCCGCTATTCCTAGCTATGGCTACACCTTC
TRBJ2-3,-,TRBV7-2,-,CASGAGLSTDTQYF,TGTGCCAGCGGAGCAGGACTTAGCACAGATACGCAGTATTTT
TRBJ2-3,-,TRBV6-6,-,CASSYTVAADTQYF,TGTGCCAGCAGTTACACTGTAGCGGCAGATACGCAGTATTTT
TRBJ1-1,-,TRBV6-5,-,CASSLTGVEAFF,TGTGCCAGCAGCCTAACAGGTGTTGAAGCTTTCTTT
TRBJ2-7,-,TRBV27,-,CASSLVGGSSYEQYF,TGTGCCAGCAGTTTGGTGGGAGGAAGCTCCTACGAGCAGTACTTC